This TCR beta chain was sequenced during a study of graft-versus-host responses after intestinal transplantation. Assay: immunoSEQ multiplex PCR; the TCRdb copy retains only in-frame clones and omits some. Among 20,000 to 25,000 clones listed, around two fifths were seen once. General study findings and limits: In recipient marrow, GvH clones were found, and some appeared first in ileum or blood. Patients with graft-donor T cell macrochimerism had high graft-versus-host to host-versus-graft clonal ratios in allografts.

The culture paired around 200,000 irradiated violet-dye-labeled stimulators with around 200,000 CFSE-labeled responders. Specimen: alloreactive CD8+ T cells from a mixed lymphocyte reaction culture, collected before transplantation. As to subset: CFSE-low proliferating T cells sorted from roughly six-day pre-transplant mixed lymphocyte reaction (GvH or HvG direction). The clonotype comes from a human patient who was an organ donor for intestinal transplantation.

The CDR3 DNA reads as TGTGCCAGCAGTTCCTGGACTAGCTACGAGGGGACCCAGTACTTC. Translation: CASSSWTSYEGTQYF. The V gene is TRBV6-6, the J gene TRBJ2-5, with TRBD2 matching over 8 bases. This CDR3 has 15 residues. Unmatched junction bases numbered 11, after V lost 4 bases and J lost 7 bases. Germline CDR1 is MNHNY and CDR2 is SVGAGI (reference sequence).